The rows below give T cell receptor beta chains drawn from one sample of a study of identical twins. TCRdb analysed the 5' RACE reads with MiXCR anew, one entry per CDR3 protein. The profile covers around 530,000 distinct CDR3 sequences, with 15% appearing a single time and roughly 0.42% taken by the ten largest. These data were also reused for a study on yellow fever vaccine responses in identical twins.

The sample was CD4+ T cells sorted from blood. All receptors come from a woman between 18 and 29 years old in good health. The CDR3 runs from the conserved cysteine through the conserved F or W. D genes are given only for firm matches. Clone size, where shown, is once, few, many, or a class for clones that have expanded.

d_call: .; j_call: TRBJ1-2; v_call: TRBV6-5; clone_size: .; cdr3_aa: CASSYGPTNYGYTF; cdr3_nt: TGTGCCAGCAGTTACGGTCCTACTAACTATGGCTACACCTTC
d_call: .; j_call: TRBJ2-5; v_call: TRBV18; clone_size: few; cdr3_aa: CASSQPRETQYF; cdr3_nt: TGTGCCAGCTCGCAACCTCGGGAGACCCAGTACTTC
d_call: .; j_call: TRBJ2-1; v_call: TRBV20-1; clone_size: .; cdr3_aa: CSASSAGSDEQFF; cdr3_nt: TGCAGTGCTAGTTCGGCGGGGTCCGATGAGCAGTTCTTC
d_call: TRBD2; j_call: TRBJ2-3; v_call: TRBV28; clone_size: few; cdr3_aa: CASGRAVAGGTDTQYF; cdr3_nt: TGTGCCAGCGGAAGGGCGGTAGCGGGCGGCACAGATACGCAGTATTTT
d_call: .; j_call: TRBJ1-5; v_call: TRBV7-9; clone_size: .; cdr3_aa: CASSPPGNQPQHF; cdr3_nt: TGTGCCAGCAGCCCCCCAGGGAATCAGCCCCAGCATTTT
d_call: .; j_call: TRBJ2-3; v_call: TRBV28; clone_size: few; cdr3_aa: CASHDPRGTSTDTQYF; cdr3_nt: TGTGCCAGCCACGACCCTAGGGGAACTAGCACAGATACGCAGTATTTT
d_call: .; j_call: TRBJ2-7; v_call: TRBV7-9; clone_size: .; cdr3_aa: CASSLAQGGAYEQYF; cdr3_nt: TGTGCCAGCAGCTTAGCCCAGGGGGGGGCCTACGAGCAGTACTTC
d_call: .; j_call: TRBJ2-7; v_call: TRBV20-1; clone_size: .; cdr3_aa: CSASTGQSYEQYF; cdr3_nt: TGCAGTGCTTCGACAGGCCAGTCCTACGAGCAGTACTTC
d_call: .; j_call: TRBJ2-1; v_call: TRBV11-2; clone_size: .; cdr3_aa: CASSITTRSSEQFF; cdr3_nt: TGTGCCAGCAGCATTACGACTAGGTCGTCTGAGCAGTTCTTC
d_call: .; j_call: TRBJ2-7; v_call: TRBV10-3; clone_size: few; cdr3_aa: CAISESGASSSYEQYF; cdr3_nt: TGTGCCATCAGTGAGTCCGGGGCCAGTAGCTCCTACGAGCAGTACTTC
d_call: TRBD2; j_call: TRBJ2-3; v_call: TRBV3-1; clone_size: .; cdr3_aa: CASSHLAGADTQYF; cdr3_nt: TGTGCCAGCAGCCACCTAGCGGGAGCAGATACGCAGTATTTT
d_call: .; j_call: TRBJ2-1; v_call: TRBV29-1; clone_size: many; cdr3_aa: CSVHWYGRGNEQFF; cdr3_nt: TGCAGCGTCCACTGGTACGGGCGGGGAAATGAGCAGTTCTTC
d_call: TRBD2; j_call: TRBJ2-3; v_call: TRBV27; clone_size: .; cdr3_aa: CASSYGLAGTDTQYF; cdr3_nt: TGTGCCAGCAGCTACGGACTAGCGGGCACAGATACGCAGTATTTT
d_call: .; j_call: TRBJ2-4; v_call: TRBV20-1; clone_size: .; cdr3_aa: CSALAQGALHF; cdr3_nt: TGCAGTGCTCTGGCCCAGGGTGCACTGCACTTC
d_call: TRBD2; j_call: TRBJ2-3; v_call: TRBV5-1; clone_size: .; cdr3_aa: CASVPSGTYTDTQYF; cdr3_nt: TGCGCCAGTGTCCCTAGCGGGACTTACACAGATACGCAGTATTTT
d_call: .; j_call: TRBJ2-2; v_call: TRBV12-3/TRBV12-4; clone_size: many; cdr3_aa: CASREITGELFF; cdr3_nt: TGTGCCAGCAGAGAAATTACCGGGGAGCTGTTTTTT
d_call: TRBD1; j_call: TRBJ1-1; v_call: TRBV12-3/TRBV12-4; clone_size: few; cdr3_aa: CASSGTGGIEAFF; cdr3_nt: TGTGCCAGCAGTGGGACAGGGGGAATTGAAGCTTTCTTT
d_call: TRBD2; j_call: TRBJ2-1; v_call: TRBV5-1; clone_size: few; cdr3_aa: CASSLTSGSNEQFF; cdr3_nt: TGCGCCAGCAGCTTGACTAGCGGGAGCAATGAGCAGTTCTTC
d_call: .; j_call: TRBJ2-2; v_call: TRBV6-4; clone_size: .; cdr3_aa: CASSDSPTQNTGELFF; cdr3_nt: TGTGCCAGCAGTGACTCGCCTACCCAGAACACCGGGGAGCTGTTTTTT
d_call: TRBD2; j_call: TRBJ2-4; v_call: TRBV11-2; clone_size: .; cdr3_aa: CASSPNPFSGGAKNIQYF; cdr3_nt: TGTGCCAGCAGCCCGAATCCTTTTAGCGGGGGGGCCAAAAACATTCAGTACTTC
d_call: TRBD2; j_call: TRBJ2-5; v_call: TRBV24-1; clone_size: few; cdr3_aa: CATSDPVPSGETQYF; cdr3_nt: TGTGCCACCAGTGACCCTGTGCCTAGCGGCGAGACCCAGTACTTC
d_call: .; j_call: TRBJ2-3; v_call: TRBV12-3/TRBV12-4; clone_size: few; cdr3_aa: CASSLGWGVDTQYF; cdr3_nt: TGTGCCAGCAGTTTAGGGTGGGGGGTAGATACGCAGTATTTT
d_call: .; j_call: TRBJ2-5; v_call: TRBV6-5; clone_size: .; cdr3_aa: CASSYSWTTQETQYF; cdr3_nt: TGTGCCAGCAGTTACTCGTGGACAACCCAAGAGACCCAGTACTTC
d_call: .; j_call: TRBJ2-3; v_call: TRBV4-2; clone_size: .; cdr3_aa: CASSQDRRGVTDTQYF; cdr3_nt: TGTGCCAGCAGCCAAGATAGAAGGGGCGTTACAGATACGCAGTATTTT
d_call: .; j_call: TRBJ1-5; v_call: TRBV24-1; clone_size: few; cdr3_aa: CATSGPGPSNQPQHF; cdr3_nt: TGTGCCACCAGTGGTCCCGGACCTAGCAATCAGCCCCAGCATTTT
d_call: .; j_call: TRBJ2-7; v_call: TRBV28; clone_size: .; cdr3_aa: CASSPSGASEKLEQYF; cdr3_nt: TGTGCCAGCAGCCCCTCAGGGGCTAGCGAAAAACTCGAGCAGTACTTC
d_call: .; j_call: TRBJ2-7; v_call: TRBV5-1; clone_size: few; cdr3_aa: CASSWSSGPGGEQYF; cdr3_nt: TGCGCCAGCAGCTGGAGCTCCGGGCCTGGGGGCGAGCAGTACTTC
d_call: .; j_call: TRBJ2-5; v_call: TRBV14; clone_size: few; cdr3_aa: CASSQERGGRKETQYF; cdr3_nt: TGTGCCAGCAGCCAAGAGAGGGGGGGACGGAAAGAGACCCAGTACTTC
d_call: TRBD1; j_call: TRBJ1-5; v_call: TRBV20-1; clone_size: .; cdr3_aa: CSARQGMGAYSNQPQHF; cdr3_nt: TGCAGTGCTCGACAGGGAATGGGGGCCTATAGCAATCAGCCCCAGCATTTT
d_call: TRBD2; j_call: TRBJ2-3; v_call: TRBV5-1; clone_size: .; cdr3_aa: CASSLGAGDVANTQYF; cdr3_nt: TGCGCCAGCAGCTTAGGAGCGGGAGACGTCGCAAATACGCAGTATTTT
d_call: TRBD2; j_call: TRBJ2-3; v_call: TRBV19; clone_size: .; cdr3_aa: CASSYIAGNTDTQYF; cdr3_nt: TGTGCCAGTAGTTATATAGCGGGAAACACAGATACGCAGTATTTT
d_call: TRBD1; j_call: TRBJ1-5; v_call: TRBV10-3; clone_size: .; cdr3_aa: CAISESAGDRSQPQHF; cdr3_nt: TGTGCCATCAGTGAGAGCGCGGGGGACAGAAGTCAGCCCCAGCATTTT
d_call: .; j_call: TRBJ1-6; v_call: TRBV28; clone_size: .; cdr3_aa: CASKYRDSNSPLHF; cdr3_nt: TGTGCCAGCAAGTACAGGGACTCTAATTCACCCCTCCACTTT
d_call: .; j_call: TRBJ1-1; v_call: TRBV6-2/TRBV6-3; clone_size: once; cdr3_aa: CASSYPDTEAFF; cdr3_nt: TGTGCCAGCAGTTACCCAGACACTGAAGCTTTCTTT
d_call: TRBD2; j_call: TRBJ2-7; v_call: TRBV4-1; clone_size: .; cdr3_aa: CASSQEEVASGSPYEQYF; cdr3_nt: TGCGCCAGCAGCCAAGAAGAGGTGGCTAGCGGGAGCCCCTACGAGCAGTACTTC
d_call: .; j_call: TRBJ1-2; v_call: TRBV29-1; clone_size: .; cdr3_aa: CSVDTVNYGYTF; cdr3_nt: TGCAGCGTTGATACGGTGAACTATGGCTACACCTTC
d_call: .; j_call: TRBJ1-1; v_call: TRBV3-1; clone_size: .; cdr3_aa: CASSQQDRKNTEAFF; cdr3_nt: TGTGCCAGCAGCCAGCAGGACCGAAAGAACACTGAAGCTTTCTTT
d_call: .; j_call: TRBJ1-1; v_call: TRBV20-1; clone_size: .; cdr3_aa: CSARIGGLNTEAFF; cdr3_nt: TGCAGTGCTAGAATCGGGGGCCTGAACACTGAAGCTTTCTTT
d_call: TRBD2; j_call: TRBJ2-5; v_call: TRBV20-1; clone_size: .; cdr3_aa: CSASAAGGQETQYF; cdr3_nt: TGCAGTGCTAGCGCGGCGGGAGGGCAAGAGACCCAGTACTTC
d_call: TRBD1; j_call: TRBJ1-6; v_call: TRBV18; clone_size: many; cdr3_aa: CASSGRTGGYSPLHF; cdr3_nt: TGTGCCAGCTCAGGCCGGACAGGCGGATATTCACCCCTCCACTTT
d_call: TRBD1; j_call: TRBJ2-3; v_call: TRBV7-9; clone_size: few; cdr3_aa: CASSAPGTGPGADTQYF; cdr3_nt: TGTGCCAGCAGCGCCCCCGGGACAGGTCCCGGGGCAGATACGCAGTATTTT
d_call: .; j_call: TRBJ2-3; v_call: TRBV10-3; clone_size: .; cdr3_aa: CAVSNAGGVDTQYF; cdr3_nt: TGTGCCGTCAGCAACGCGGGTGGTGTGGATACGCAGTATTTT
d_call: .; j_call: TRBJ2-2; v_call: TRBV4-2; clone_size: few; cdr3_aa: CASSPGLPNTGELFF; cdr3_nt: TGTGCCAGCAGCCCCGGACTCCCCAACACCGGGGAGCTGTTTTTT
d_call: .; j_call: TRBJ2-3; v_call: TRBV7-2; clone_size: few; cdr3_aa: CASSLTRDGDTQYF; cdr3_nt: TGTGCCAGCAGCTTAACCCGGGATGGGGATACGCAGTATTTT
d_call: TRBD2; j_call: TRBJ2-7; v_call: TRBV25-1; clone_size: few; cdr3_aa: CASSELGTSGGAYEQYF; cdr3_nt: TGTGCCAGCAGTGAATTAGGGACTAGCGGGGGAGCCTACGAGCAGTACTTC
d_call: TRBD2; j_call: TRBJ2-7; v_call: TRBV29-1; clone_size: many; cdr3_aa: CSVWSPVVGSGNYEQYF; cdr3_nt: TGCAGCGTTTGGTCCCCCGTGGTTGGTAGCGGGAACTACGAGCAGTACTTC
d_call: .; j_call: TRBJ2-7; v_call: TRBV29-1; clone_size: few; cdr3_aa: CSAGGHFPSYEQYF; cdr3_nt: TGCAGCGCCGGGGGACATTTCCCGTCCTACGAGCAGTACTTC
d_call: .; j_call: TRBJ1-4; v_call: TRBV20-1; clone_size: .; cdr3_aa: CSARVGQGGEKLFF; cdr3_nt: TGCAGTGCTAGAGTCGGCCAGGGAGGCGAAAAACTGTTTTTT
d_call: .; j_call: TRBJ2-1; v_call: TRBV10-3; clone_size: .; cdr3_aa: CAISAGTYYNEQFF; cdr3_nt: TGTGCCATCAGTGCCGGGACATACTACAATGAGCAGTTCTTC
d_call: .; j_call: TRBJ1-1; v_call: TRBV21-1; clone_size: many; cdr3_aa: CASSSEAFF; cdr3_nt: TGTGCCAGCAGCTCGGAAGCTTTCTTT
d_call: TRBD1; j_call: TRBJ2-2; v_call: TRBV10-1; clone_size: many; cdr3_aa: CASRRDRANTGELFF; cdr3_nt: TGCGCCAGCAGAAGGGACAGGGCGAACACCGGGGAGCTGTTTTTT